Each of the 4 T cell receptor beta chains below was sequenced from the same sample in a study of blood T cell repertoires in COVID-19. Libraries were prepared by immunoSEQ multiplex PCR; TCRdb keeps only in-frame clonotypes and omits some of them. Here the sample spans around 330,000 clones, about nine tenths being singletons. The sample comprised PBMCs or T cells enriched from blood (not recorded which). These receptors all stem from a man aged 55-75 years who had recovered from COVID-19.

This clone was seen only once. The chain joins TRBV4-2 to TRBJ2-1; 14 bases are a match to TRBD2. This CDR3 comprises 16 residues. V gave up 3 bases and J gave up 10 bases; unmatched junction bases: 8. Germline V gene lookup returns CDR1 LGHNA and CDR2 YNFKEQ. This chain's CDR3 is CASSQGGLAGAKEQFF. CDR3 nucleotide sequence: TGTGCCAGCAGCCAGGGGGGACTAGCGGGAGCCAAGGAGCAGTTCTTC.

This chain connects TRBV2 to TRBJ2-5; TRBD2 matches at 11 bases. The germline V gene has CDR1 SNHLY and CDR2 FYNNEI. After removal of 6 bases from V and 2 bases from J, the junction contained 5 bases not matched to a gene. This CDR3 has 15 amino acids. The CDR3, as DNA: TGTGCCAGCAGCGCTAGACTAGCGGGACAAGAGACCCAGTACTTC. Its translation: CASSARLAGQETQYF.

This clone was picked up one time. This sequence joins TRBV6-5 and TRBJ1-4, with D maybe TRBD1 (5 bases). CDR1 and CDR2 from the germline V gene are MNHEY and SVGAGI. V gave up 1 base and J gave up 10 bases, with 19 bases separating them. This CDR3 has 16 amino acids. The CDR3 protein is CASSYYLGQGSGKLFF. The CDR3 coding sequence is TGTGCCAGCAGTTACTATTTGGGGCAGGGTTCAGGAAAACTGTTTTTT.

The V and J genes are TRBV24-1 and TRBJ1-2; no reliable D call. Germline CDR1 is KGHDR and CDR2 is SFDVKD. There are 15 residues in the CDR3. V was trimmed by 2 bases and J by 4 bases, leaving 13 bases between them. CDR3 sequence reads: CATSDSGSGRYGYTF. CDR3 bases: TGTGCCACCAGTGATTCGGGTAGCGGGCGCTATGGCTACACCTTC.